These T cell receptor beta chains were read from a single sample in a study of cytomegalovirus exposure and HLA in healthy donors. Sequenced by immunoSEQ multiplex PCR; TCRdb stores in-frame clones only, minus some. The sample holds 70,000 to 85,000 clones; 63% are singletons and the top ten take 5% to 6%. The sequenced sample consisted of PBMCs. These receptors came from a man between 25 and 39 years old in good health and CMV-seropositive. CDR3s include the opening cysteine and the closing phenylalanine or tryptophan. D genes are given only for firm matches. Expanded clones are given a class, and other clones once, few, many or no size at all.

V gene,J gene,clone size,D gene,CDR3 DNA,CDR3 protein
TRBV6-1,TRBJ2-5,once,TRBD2,TGTGCCAGCAGTGAAGACGGGGGGGCAGGGACCCAGTACTTC,CASSEDGGAGTQYF
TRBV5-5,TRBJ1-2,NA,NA,TGTGCCAGCAGAACAGGTCTAGACTATGGCTACACCTTC,CASRTGLDYGYTF
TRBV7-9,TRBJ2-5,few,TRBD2,TGTGCCAGCAGCCGGGGACTAGGACAAGAGACCCAGTACTTC,CASSRGLGQETQYF
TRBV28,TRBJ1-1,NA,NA,TGTGCCAGCGGACTCCCGAACACTGAAGCTTTCTTT,CASGLPNTEAFF
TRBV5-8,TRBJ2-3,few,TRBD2,TGTGCCAGCAGCGGAACTAGCGGGGTCTTTGATACGCAGTATTTT,CASSGTSGVFDTQYF
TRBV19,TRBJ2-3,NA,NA,TGTGCCAGTAGTATCCAGGGCACAGATACGCAGTATTTT,CASSIQGTDTQYF
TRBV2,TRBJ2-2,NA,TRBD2,TGTGCCAGCAGAAGCGGGAGAACCGGGGAGCTGTTTTTT,CASRSGRTGELFF
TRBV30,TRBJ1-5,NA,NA,TGTGCCTGGAGTGGGGCAGGTAGCAATCAGCCCCAGCATTTT,CAWSGAGSNQPQHF
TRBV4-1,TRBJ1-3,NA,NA,TGCGCCAGCAGCCAAGATATGGGGGCCTCTGGAAACACCATATATTTT,CASSQDMGASGNTIYF
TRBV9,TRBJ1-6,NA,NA,TGTGCCAGCAGCTCAGGGGTTAATAATTCACCCCTCCACTTT,CASSSGVNNSPLHF
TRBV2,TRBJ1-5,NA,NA,TGTGCCAGCAAGGGGAGCAATCAGCCCCAGCATTTT,CASKGSNQPQHF
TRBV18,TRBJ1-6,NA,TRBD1,TGTGCCAGCTCATCGGACAGGTCGTCCTATAATTCACCCCTCCACTTT,CASSSDRSSYNSPLHF
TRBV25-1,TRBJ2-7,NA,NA,TGTGCCAGCAGTATGACAGGTGGCTACGAGCAGTACTTC,CASSMTGGYEQYF
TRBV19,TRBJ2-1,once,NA,TGTGCCAGTAGTATAGGGGGAGGTGAGCAGTTCTTC,CASSIGGGEQFF
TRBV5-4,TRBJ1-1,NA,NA,TGTGCCAGCAGCTTGGGTGGCCAGGCGGGTACTGAAGCTTTCTTT,CASSLGGQAGTEAFF
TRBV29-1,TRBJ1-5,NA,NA,TGCAGCGTTTCTGGGGGGGGTAGCAATCAGCCCCAGCATTTT,CSVSGGGSNQPQHF
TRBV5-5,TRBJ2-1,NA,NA,TGTGCCAGCAGCTCTCTCTACAATGAGCAGTTCTTC,CASSSLYNEQFF
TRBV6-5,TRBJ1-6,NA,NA,TGTGCCAGCAGCGCCCTAGATAATTCACCCCTCCACTTT,CASSALDNSPLHF
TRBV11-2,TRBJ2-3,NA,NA,TGTGCCAGCAGCTTAGAGCCAGGGGCAGATACGCAGTATTTT,CASSLEPGADTQYF
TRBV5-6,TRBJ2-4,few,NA,TGTGCCAGCAGCTTGGCCGCAGGGACCAAAAACATTCAGTACTTC,CASSLAAGTKNIQYF
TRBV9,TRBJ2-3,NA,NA,TGTGCCAGCAGCGTACAGGGTGTTGGCACAGATACGCAGTATTTT,CASSVQGVGTDTQYF
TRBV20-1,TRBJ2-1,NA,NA,TGCAGTGCTGCACCACGGACAGAGCAGTTCTTC,CSAAPRTEQFF
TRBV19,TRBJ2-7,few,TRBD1,TGTGCCAGTAGAGATCCGGGACAGGGGCACGAGCAGTACTTC,CASRDPGQGHEQYF
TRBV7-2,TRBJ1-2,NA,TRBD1,TGTGCCAGCAGCTTAAACAGGGGCGATGGCTACACCTTC,CASSLNRGDGYTF
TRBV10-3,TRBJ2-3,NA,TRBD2,TGTGCCATCAGTGATTCGATTAGCGGGATGACAGATACGCAGTATTTT,CAISDSISGMTDTQYF
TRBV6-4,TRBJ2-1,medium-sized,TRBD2,TGTGCCAGCAGTGACTCCACTAGCGGGGACTACAATGAGCAGTTCTTC,CASSDSTSGDYNEQFF
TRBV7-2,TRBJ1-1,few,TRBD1,TGTGCCAGCAGCTTATTGACAGGGTCCCCAGCTTTCTTT,CASSLLTGSPAFF
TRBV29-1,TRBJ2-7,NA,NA,TGCAGCGTTGAAGGCAGATTTTTGGAGCAGTACTTC,CSVEGRFLEQYF
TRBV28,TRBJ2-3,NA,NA,TGTGCCAGCAGTTCAGGGCGGGGCCTCGGGTATACGCAGTATTTT,CASSSGRGLGYTQYF
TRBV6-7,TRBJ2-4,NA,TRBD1,TGTGCCAGCAGGCGGATCCGGGACAGGGTCGCCAAAAACATTCAGTACTTC,CASRRIRDRVAKNIQYF
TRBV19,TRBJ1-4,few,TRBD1,TGTGCCAGTAGTCAACAGGGGGTGGGGGGTGAAAAACTGTTTTTT,CASSQQGVGGEKLFF
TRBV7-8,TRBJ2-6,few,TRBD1,TGTGCCAGCAGCCTTACAGGGGGCAAGGCTGGGGCCAACGTCCTGACTTTC,CASSLTGGKAGANVLTF
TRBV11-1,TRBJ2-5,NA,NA,TGTGCCAGCAGCCTATTAAGCGATGAGACCCAGTACTTC,CASSLLSDETQYF
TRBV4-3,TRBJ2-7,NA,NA,TGCGCCAGCAGCCCTCAACAGGGCTTTTCAGGATCCTACGAGCAGTACTTC,CASSPQQGFSGSYEQYF
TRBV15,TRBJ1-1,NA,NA,TGTGCCACCAGCACCCCCATGGGAGCGAACACTGAAGCTTTCTTT,CATSTPMGANTEAFF
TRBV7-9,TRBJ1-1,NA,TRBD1,TGTGCCAGCAGCTCCCGACAGGGGCGATCCGGCACTGAAGCTTTCTTT,CASSSRQGRSGTEAFF
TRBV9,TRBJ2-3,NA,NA,TGTGCCAGCAGCGTCGGACTCCCTGGCACAGATACGCAGTATTTT,CASSVGLPGTDTQYF
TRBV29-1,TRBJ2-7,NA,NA,TGCAGCGTTAAATCGGGGTGGGGGGTGCAGTACTTC,CSVKSGWGVQYF
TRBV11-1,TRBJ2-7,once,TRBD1,TGTGCCAGTCGGCCGGACAGGGCATACTACGAGCAGTACTTC,CASRPDRAYYEQYF
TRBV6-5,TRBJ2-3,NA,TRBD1,TGTGCCAGCAGTTCCCGGACAGGGGGCACTACAGATACGCAGTATTTT,CASSSRTGGTTDTQYF